The clone carrying this T cell receptor (beta chain) was seen a few times. These data come from a study of T cells after yellow fever vaccination. A single record per CDR3 protein comes from TCRdb applying MiXCR to the 5' RACE reads. The sample has nearly 300,000 distinct CDR3 sequences; roughly 8.7% are singletons. This sample comprised CD4+ T cells sorted from PBMCs, obtained 5 days after the yellow fever booster vaccination. The clonotype was recovered from a man between 18 and 29 years old who received the YFV17D yellow fever vaccine.

CDR3 sequence: CASMAVLNQPQHF. In DNA form, the CDR3 reads TGTGCCAGTATGGCCGTGTTGAATCAGCCCCAGCATTTT. The chain employs TRBV19 and TRBJ1-5; D not resolved. Trimming took 7 bases from V and 4 from J, leaving 11 bases between them. Germline lookup yields CDR1 LNHDA and CDR2 SQIVND (reference sequence). The length of the CDR3 is 13 residues.